The 7 T cell receptor beta chains in this list originate from one sample, sequenced in a study of T cell clonality in common variable immunodeficiency. Profiling relied on immunoSEQ multiplex PCR, and the TCRdb table lists in-frame clones only, not all of them. Reported are tens of thousands of clones, none seen only once; the ten largest carry over 0.7%. The specimen was peripheral blood mononuclear cells. The receptors here all came from a person aged 18-69 years in good health.

This clone was found many times. The read terminates 3 residues before the CDR3 end, so the remaining end is supplied by the germline J gene. Other DNA sequences in the sample encode the same CDR3. This chain connects TRBV19 to TRBJ2-4; D gene unclear. The CDR3 covers 15 residues. The germline CDR1 and CDR2 sequences are LNHDA and SQIVND (reference sequence). Trimming pared 1 base from V and 0 bases from J, leaving 7 bases between. CDR3 residues: CASSIVGGAKNIQYF. Partial CDR3 DNA: TGTGCCAGTAGTATAGTTGGCGGAGCCAAAAACATT.

This clone has ten or more counts. The read ends 3 residues early relative to the CDR3; the germline J gene fills the gap. The rearrangement links TRBV12-3 or TRBV12-4 to TRBJ1-1; perhaps TRBD1 as D (5 bases). CDR3 length: 12 amino acids. V was trimmed by 7 bases and J by 3 bases, leaving 9 bases between them. The CDR3 reads CASKEGDTEAFF. The sequenced part of the CDR3 DNA is TGTGCCAGCAAGGAAGGGGACACTGAA.

This clone showed up many times. The CDR3 goes on 3 residues after the read ends, and that part is filled in from the germline J gene. The gene calls are TRBV20-1 and TRBJ1-1, with D tentatively TRBD1 (5 bases). CDR3 length: 14 residues. Germline V gene data show CDR1 as DFQATT and CDR2 as SNEGSKA (reference sequence). CDR3 loop: CSAKTGGETKVAFF. CDR3 DNA (partial): TGCAGTGCAAAAACGGGGGGGGAAACGAAGGTC.

This clone appeared many times. The read ends 3 residues shy of where the CDR3 ends; the end is completed using the germline J gene. The J gene is TRBJ1-1, the V gene TRBV7-2; 7 bases map to TRBD1. Germline V gene lookup returns CDR1 SGHTA and CDR2 FQGNSA. There are 15 residues in the CDR3. Trimming took 4 bases from V and 0 from J; bases not matched to a gene: 5. CDR3 protein: CASSSNRGMNTEAFF. The CDR3 DNA, read in part, is TGTGCCAGCAGCTCGAACAGGGGAATGAACACTGAA.

This clone showed up many times. With the read ending 3 residues before the CDR3 end, the germline J gene is used to fill in that end. The chain couples TRBV18 to TRBJ2-7; a weak D match, TRBD1 (5 bases). In germline, CDR1 is KGHSH, CDR2 LQKENI. Trimming took off 4 bases at V and 5 bases at J, with 12 bases between the two ends. CDR3 size: 13 residues. The CDR3 is CASSLPGFHEQYF. The CDR3 bases that were read are TGTGCCAGCTCACTCCCAGGGTTTCACGAG.

A few counts support this clone. Incomplete CDR3 DNA: TGTGCCAGCAGCTACAACAGGGGCTCTGGAAACACC. Translation gives CASSYNRGSGNT. The whole CDR3 protein reads CASSYNRGSGNTIYF. The V and J genes are TRBV7-6 and TRBJ1-3, with 7 bases matching TRBD1. The read stops 3 residues short of the end of the CDR3; the missing end is completed from the germline J gene. Germline trimming cut 4 bases from V and 0 bases from J; bases unmatched to any gene: 3. The CDR3 sequence is 15 residues long. The germline gives CDR1 SGHVS, CDR2 FNYEAQ.

This clone was observed at least ten times. From the germline J gene comes the end of the CDR3, since the read stops 3 residues before it. This chain uses TRBV11-2 with TRBJ2-5, with 8 bases aligning to TRBD1. Germline V gene data show CDR1 as SGHAT and CDR2 as FQNNGV. The CDR3 is 14 amino acids. With V trimmed by 4 bases and J by 7 bases, 8 bases remained unmatched. This CDR3 reads CASSSPGQERTQYF. The DNA read from the CDR3 is TGTGCCAGCAGCTCACCGGGACAGGAGAGGACC.